This record looks at one T cell receptor (beta chain) sequence and its context. Its target is unknown. V lost 3 bases, J lost 5 bases, and 0 bases stayed unmatched. The CDR3 loop spans 14 amino acids. Looked up from germline, CDR1 is SGHNT and CDR2 is YYREEE (reference sequence). CD8 cells regarded as naive lacked CD45RO, were positively chosen for CCR7, and omitted terminally differentiated effector memory CD45RA+ cells. Sequenced by immunoSEQ multiplex PCR; TCRdb stores in-frame clones only, minus some. The data hold over 2,000,000 clones, with 85% to 95% observed a single time. The sample belongs to a study of shared clonotypes between healthy human individuals. Study-wide findings and caveats: Clonotype sharing across a few donors was observed for around 5% of naive CD4 clonotypes.

The source of this sequence is a man between 18 and 29 years old in good health. Some clones in this sample may be carry-over from other donors' samples. Sequencing input: naive CD8+ T cells from PBMCs. V is TRBV5-4 and J is TRBJ2-1, with 12 bases that match TRBD2. Here the CDR3 reads CASSWTSGDNEQFF. Written as DNA, the CDR3 is TGTGCCAGCAGCTGGACTAGCGGGGACAATGAGCAGTTCTTC.